Below, 8 T cell receptor beta chains from the same sample are listed, as sequenced in a study of cytomegalovirus exposure and HLA in healthy donors. Vbeta (60) and Jbeta (13) primers were used in the PCR. This table comes from immunoSEQ multiplex PCR, and its TCRdb copy is limited to in-frame clones, with some not included. Of approximately 110,000 clones in the sample, roughly 71% were seen once. Sequenced sample: PBMCs. Every receptor here comes from a man aged 40-50 years in good health and CMV-seropositive.

The genes are TRBV13 and TRBJ2-7, with TRBD2 matching over 12 bases. After removal of 5 bases from V and 4 bases from J, the junction contained 6 bases not matched to a gene. This CDR3 comprises 15 residues. Germline V CDR1 and CDR2: PRHDT, FYEKMQ (reference sequence). The CDR3 sequence is CASSARLAGEYEQYF. DNA of the CDR3: TGTGCCAGCAGCGCCCGACTAGCGGGAGAGTACGAGCAGTACTTC.

The chain joins TRBV5-5 to TRBJ2-7; TRBD2 matches 10 bases. With V trimmed by 4 bases and J by 6 bases, 10 bases remained unmatched. Looked up from germline, CDR1 is SGHKS and CDR2 is YYEKEE (reference sequence). The CDR3 contains 15 residues. The CDR3 nucleotides are TGTGCCAGCAGCCTCTCCCCAGCGGGAGGGCTCGAGCAGTACTTC. Its translation: CASSLSPAGGLEQYF. Based on the CDR3 plus reference TRBV5-5 and TRBJ2-7, the full variable domain is DAGVTQSPTHLIKTRGQQVTLRCSPISGHKSVSWYQQVLGQGPQFIFQYYEKEERGRGNFPDRFSARQFPNYSSELNVNALLLGDSALYLCASSLSPAGGLEQYFGPGTRLTVT.

This clone was observed a handful of times. The gene calls are TRBV13 and TRBJ2-1, with D tentatively TRBD2 (7 bases). The CDR3 is 14 residues long. CDR1 and CDR2 from the germline V gene are PRHDT and FYEKMQ (reference sequence). Trimming stripped 5 bases from V and 9 bases from J, with 17 bases between. The DNA for the CDR3 is TGTGCCAGCAGCATTAGCGGGCTCAGGGGTGAGCAGTTCTTC. This translates into CASSISGLRGEQFF.

The chain recombines TRBV7-8 with TRBJ2-5, with 11 bases fitting TRBD1. The V segment lost 5 bases and the J segment 4 bases; nucleotides outside the gene matches: 6. Germline loops: CDR1 SGHVS, CDR2 FQNEAQ. The CDR3 contains 15 residues. CDR3 amino acids: CASSPRDRGIETQYF. CDR3 nucleotide sequence: TGTGCCAGCAGCCCGAGGGACAGGGGGATAGAGACCCAGTACTTC. Using reference TRBV7-8 and TRBJ2-5 for the parts outside the CDR3, the full variable domain is GAGVSQSPRYKVAKRGQDVALRCDPISGHVSLFWYQQALGQGPEFLTYFQNEAQLDKSGLPSDRFFAERPEGSVSTLKIQRTQQEDSAVYLCASSPRDRGIETQYFGPGTRLLVL.

The V call is TRBV6-1, the J call TRBJ2-7; D call uncertain. This CDR3 has 11 residues. The ends were cut back, 7 bases at V and 7 bases at J, with 11 bases in the middle. Per germline, CDR1 MNHNS and CDR2 SASEGT. CDR3 DNA sequence: TGTGCCAGCACTCAGGTCTGGGAGCAGTACTTC. It is translated as CASTQVWEQYF.

This chain uses TRBV27 with TRBJ2-1; 7 nucleotides line up with TRBD2. The CDR3 is made up of 14 amino acids. Germline CDR1 is MNHEY and CDR2 is SMNVEV (reference sequence). The V segment lost 0 bases and the J segment 4 bases; nucleotides outside the gene matches: 0. CDR3 loop: CASSLSGRYNEQFF. CDR3 DNA: TGTGCCAGCAGTTTATCCGGGAGGTACAATGAGCAGTTCTTC.

The V and J genes are TRBV27 and TRBJ2-2; weak D call: TRBD2 (5 bases). CDR3 length: 16 residues. In germline, CDR1 is MNHEY, CDR2 SMNVEV (reference sequence). V shed 1 base and J shed 6 bases, with 15 bases lying between them. DNA for the CDR3: TGTGCCAGCAGTTTATTGCGGGCCATGTCGGCCGGGGAGCTGTTTTTT. Translated, it gives CASSLLRAMSAGELFF.

The V call is TRBV6-6, the J call TRBJ2-3; D gene ambiguous. The CDR3 length is 16 residues. With 0 bases removed from V and 0 bases from J, the gap between germline ends came to 10 bases. Germline CDR1 reads MNHNY; CDR2 reads SVGAGI (reference sequence). CDR3 DNA: TGTGCCAGCAGTTACTCGCGGAGTACTAGCACAGATACGCAGTATTTT. It yields the protein CASSYSRSTSTDTQYF.